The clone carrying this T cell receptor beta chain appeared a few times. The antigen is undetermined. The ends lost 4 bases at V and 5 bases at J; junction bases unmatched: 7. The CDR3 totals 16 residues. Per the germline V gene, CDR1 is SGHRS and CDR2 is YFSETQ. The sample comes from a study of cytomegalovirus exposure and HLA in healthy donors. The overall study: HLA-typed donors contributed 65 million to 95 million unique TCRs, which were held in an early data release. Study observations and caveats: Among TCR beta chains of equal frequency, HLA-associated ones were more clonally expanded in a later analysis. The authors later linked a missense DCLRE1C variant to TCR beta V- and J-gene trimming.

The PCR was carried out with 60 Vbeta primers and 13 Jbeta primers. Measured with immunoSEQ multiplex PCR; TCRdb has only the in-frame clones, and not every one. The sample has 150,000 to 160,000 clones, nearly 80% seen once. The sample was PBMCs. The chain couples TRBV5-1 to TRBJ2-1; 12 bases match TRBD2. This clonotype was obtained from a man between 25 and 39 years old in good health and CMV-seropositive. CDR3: CASSVGGLAGNNEQFF. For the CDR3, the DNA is TGCGCCAGCAGCGTTGGAGGACTAGCGGGGAACAATGAGCAGTTCTTC.